This is a list of T cell receptor beta chains from one sample in a study of shared clonotypes between healthy human individuals. The data were produced by immunoSEQ multiplex PCR, yet TCRdb's version contains in-frame clones alone and is incomplete. The data hold approximately 1,000,000 clones, with 70% to 80% observed a single time. The sample was memory CD4+ T cells from PBMCs. Source of these receptors: a young man in good health. Some clones in this sample may be carry-over from other donors' samples. The conserved cysteine and the conserved F or W are not part of the CDR3 here. The D gene is left open where the match is weak. Clone size is given for some rows only: seen once, a few or many times, or a class if the clone is expanded.

abundance	v_gene	d_gene	j_gene	len	CDR3aa
.	TRBV28	.	TRBJ1-1	13	ASSPPGPGGTEAF
.	TRBV14	.	TRBJ1-1	12	ASSQEGAYTEAF
few	TRBV30	TRBD1	TRBJ1-2	13	AWSSIRDRTYGYT
.	TRBV7-2	.	TRBJ2-7	13	ASSSSWGKFYEQY
.	TRBV7-2	.	TRBJ1-4	12	ASSPGRESEKLF
.	TRBV2	TRBD1	TRBJ2-7	12	ASSRGTGPYEQY
.	TRBV5-1	TRBD2	TRBJ2-7	15	ASSSNPGLAGSGEQY
few	TRBV7-9	.	TRBJ2-5	14	ASSFRQDRNQETQY
few	TRBV7-2	.	TRBJ1-1	12	ASSLVGLNTEAF
.	TRBV27	.	TRBJ2-7	11	ASSLEGAYEQY
.	TRBV28	TRBD1	TRBJ1-2	12	ASSLGTGVYGYT
few	TRBV7-9	.	TRBJ2-5	11	ASSLTGPETQY
.	TRBV4-3	TRBD2	TRBJ2-1	11	ASSLLGGVEQF
.	TRBV2	.	TRBJ2-6	13	ASRDGLSGANVLT
.	TRBV27	TRBD2	TRBJ2-7	15	ASSFGTSGLSSYEQY
.	TRBV11-1	.	TRBJ1-2	11	ASSQQANYGYT
.	TRBV28	.	TRBJ2-2	14	ASSLWGGRNTGELF
.	TRBV18	TRBD2	TRBJ2-7	13	ASSRPTSIYHEQY
few	TRBV6-5	TRBD2	TRBJ2-1	13	ASSLAGSSYNEQF
.	TRBV7-8	.	TRBJ2-2	14	ASSLQGRSNTGELF
.	TRBV7-9	TRBD1	TRBJ2-1	13	ASSPGTGAYNEQF
.	TRBV6-4	.	TRBJ2-1	14	ASSPAAASPYNEQF
.	TRBV5-1	.	TRBJ2-2	13	ASSPRRMDTGELF
once	TRBV19	TRBD1	TRBJ2-5	15	ASSRSGQGVLQETQY
few	TRBV27	.	TRBJ2-6	15	ASSLRFSVSGANVLT
.	TRBV10-3	TRBD2	TRBJ2-1	12	AISGYTSYNEQF
once	TRBV10-3	TRBD1	TRBJ1-2	12	AISTGTGPYGYT
.	TRBV6-1	.	TRBJ2-7	10	ASSEVPIEQY